This entry lists 24 T cell receptor beta chains sequenced from one sample in a study of glioma-infiltrating T cells. Using RNA template, CDR3s of TCR alpha and beta were amplified with iRepertoire arm-PCR. MiXCR was run by TCRdb on the multiplex PCR reads, yielding one entry per CDR3 protein. There are 85,000 to 110,000 distinct CDR3 sequences in the sample; around 30% occur only once, and about 40% lies in the top ten. The sample was glioma tissue, nonneoplastic brain tissue, or PBMCs (not recorded which). The receptor set was obtained from a human donor with low-grade glioma or glioblastoma, undergoing nonglioma brain surgery, or in good health (not recorded which).

This rearrangement joins TRBV3-1 to TRBJ2-2, with D maybe TRBD2 (6 bases). Per the germline V gene, CDR1 is LGHDT and CDR2 is YNNKEL (reference sequence). The CDR3 runs to 17 residues. The V end was cut by 0 bases, the J end by 1 base, with 12 bases between. The CDR3 spells CASSQDWGLKNTGELFF. CDR3 nucleotide sequence: TGTGCCAGCAGCCAAGATTGGGGACTCAAGAACACCGGGGAGCTGTTTTTT.

In its sample, this clonotype was seen a few times. The chain employs TRBV11-2 and TRBJ2-1; TRBD2 aligns across 8 bases. Losses at the gene ends were 5 bases for V and 7 bases for J; bases not matched to a gene: 10. Germline V gene lookup returns CDR1 SGHAT and CDR2 FQNNGV. The CDR3 is 15 residues long. The CDR3 region is CASSPQRLAGNEQFF. The CDR3 DNA is TGTGCCAGCAGCCCACAGAGGCTAGCGGGTAATGAGCAGTTCTTC.

The sample holds many counts of this clonotype. The chain has TRBV7-9 and TRBJ2-3; D assignment may be TRBD1 or TRBD2 (5 bases each). Germline lookup yields CDR1 SEHNR and CDR2 FQNEAQ (reference sequence). Trimming shortened V by 1 base and J by 2 bases, and 16 bases separated the two germline ends. This CDR3 has 17 amino acids. CDR3 residues: CASSLGGVGTFTDTQYF. DNA of the CDR3: TGTGCCAGCAGCTTAGGGGGAGTAGGGACCTTCACAGATACGCAGTATTTT.

This clonotype was counted many times. V gene TRBV6-2 or TRBV6-3 combines with J gene TRBJ1-3; a possible D gene is TRBD1 (5 bases). The V gene's germline CDR1 is MNHEY and CDR2 SVGEGT. This CDR3 is 15 amino acids long. V was trimmed by 4 bases and J by 0 bases, leaving 10 bases between them. The CDR3 coding sequence is TGTGCCAGCAGTTCGGGACGGAACTCTGGAAACACCATATATTTT. Its protein is CASSSGRNSGNTIYF.

This clonotype came up a few times. This chain uses TRBV24-1 with TRBJ2-5; 8 positions match TRBD1. The CDR3 runs to 15 residues. Germline V CDR1 and CDR2: KGHDR, SFDVKD. V lost 5 bases and J lost 2; bases outside the gene matches: 6. The CDR3 region has the DNA TGTGCCACCAGTGCCGCGACAGGGGAACAAGAGACCCAGTACTTC. Its protein is CATSAATGEQETQYF.

The V and J genes are TRBV7-9 and TRBJ2-3; TRBD1 might be the D (5 bases). Germline V lookup: CDR1 SEHNR, CDR2 FQNEAQ (reference sequence). V was clipped by 5 bases and J by 11 bases, with 17 bases between them. This CDR3 region has 13 residues. The CDR3 sequence: CASSPGHQRGQYF. The CDR3, as DNA: TGTGCCAGCAGCCCCGGACACCAACGAGGGCAGTATTTT.

The rearrangement links TRBV29-1 to TRBJ2-7, with no clear D. The V gene lost 2 bases and the J gene lost 4 bases, with 12 bases spanning the gap. The CDR3 contains 13 residues. The germline gives CDR1 SQVTM, CDR2 ANQGSEA. The CDR3 DNA is TGCAGCGTTGAAAAATCGACGAGATACGAGCAGTACTTC. Translation: CSVEKSTRYEQYF.

This clonotype came up many times. The chain combines TRBV7-6 with TRBJ1-2; D possibly corresponds to TRBD1 (5 bases). Germline CDR1 and CDR2: SGHVS and FNYEAQ. V shed 5 bases and J shed 6 bases, with 16 bases lying between them. This CDR3 contains 14 residues. The CDR3 protein is CASSPEAGRDGYTF. Here the CDR3 DNA reads TGTGCCAGCAGCCCCGAAGCAGGGCGTGATGGCTACACCTTC.

Concerning this clonotype itself: Likely a read error: the CDR3 ends without its conserved phenylalanine or tryptophan. This CDR3 reads CASSAEPGKRSYEQYL. For the CDR3, the DNA is TGTGCCAGCAGTGCGGAGCCCGGGAAGAGGTCCTACGAGCAGTACCTC. This sequence joins TRBV6-5 and TRBJ2-7, with a possible D match to TRBD2 (5 bases). Deletions cut 5 bases from V and 1 base from J, with 18 bases between. There are 16 residues in the CDR3. Germline V gives CDR1 MNHEY, CDR2 SVGAGI.

This clonotype was detected only once. The genes are TRBV18 and TRBJ1-5; D unclear. The CDR3 is 16 amino acids. The germline V gene encodes CDR1 KGHSH and CDR2 LQKENI. Trimming took off 3 bases at V and 9 bases at J, with 21 bases between the two ends. The DNA of the CDR3 is TGTGCCAGCTCACCTGATGCTCCGACTTATTCCACGCCCCAGCATTTT. It codes for CASSPDAPTYSTPQHF.

This clonotype was seen many times. The genes are TRBV20-1 and TRBJ2-7; no clear D gene. The CDR3 has 13 amino acids. Trimming left V 3 bases short and J 6 bases short, with 15 bases between. Germline V lookup: CDR1 DFQATT, CDR2 SNEGSKA (reference sequence). The CDR3 nucleotides read TGCAGTGCTAGTGCTGGCCCTGCGCGCGAGCAGTACTTC. Protein product: CSASAGPAREQYF.

J is TRBJ2-3 and V is TRBV4-1; no definite D call. Germline CDR1 and CDR2: MGHRA and YSYEKL. The V end lost 3 bases, the J end lost 0 bases, and 13 bases lay between the germline ends. The CDR3 has 16 amino acids. CDR3: CASSQTWVVSTDTQYF. The CDR3 DNA follows: TGCGCCAGCAGCCAGACCTGGGTGGTTAGCACAGATACGCAGTATTTT.

By sample share, this clonotype is large. The gene calls are TRBV27 and TRBJ2-1, with TRBD2 matching 12 bases. There are 13 residues in the CDR3. CDR1 is MNHEY and CDR2 is SMNVEV in the germline V gene (reference sequence). With V trimmed by 6 bases and J by 10 bases, 4 bases remained unmatched. The CDR3 coding sequence is TGTGCCAGCAGCCCAACTAGCGGGGGGGAGCAGTTCTTC. Translated: CASSPTSGGEQFF.

Remarks on this clonotype: It may be a read error: a sequence one base away is much more abundant. The CDR3 does not end in the conserved phenylalanine or tryptophan, so this is likely a read error. The DNA is omitted, as the CDR3 cannot be located on it reliably, and the CDR3 follows TCRdb's listing. The chain employs TRBV28 and TRBJ2-7; the table assigns TRBD1, which was not confirmed against the DNA. The germline V gene encodes CDR1 MDHEN and CDR2 SYDVKM. The CDR3 comprises 11 residues, both ends counted. CDR3 in amino acids: CASSLVTARYL.

This clonotype was recorded once. Compared with germline, one end of the junction differs, possibly owing to a read error. This rearrangement joins TRBV20-1 to TRBJ2-1, with 8 bases identical to TRBD1. The CDR3 has 14 residues. CDR1 is DFQATT and CDR2 is SNEGSKA in the germline V gene (reference sequence). The CDR3 DNA follows: TGCAGTGCTAGGACAGGGGCCATATACAGTGAGCAGTTCTTC. Encoded protein: CSARTGAIYSEQFF.

This clonotype has ten or more counts. The rearrangement uses TRBV20-1 and TRBJ1-1; weak D call: TRBD1 (6 bases). CDR1 and CDR2 (germline): DFQATT, SNEGSKA (reference sequence). V was trimmed by 5 bases and J by 2 bases, leaving 18 bases between them. The CDR3 runs to 15 residues. CDR3 sequence: CSASPPGQLNTEAFF. DNA of the CDR3: TGCAGTGCTTCACCTCCGGGACAACTTAACACTGAAGCTTTCTTT.

Comments on this clonotype: A much larger clonotype is one base distant, so this may be a read error. The chain links TRBV20-1 to TRBJ2-3; TRBD2 matches at 11 bases. The CDR3 totals 16 residues. Germline V CDR1 and CDR2: DFQATT, SNEGSKA (reference sequence). In DNA form, the CDR3 reads TGCAGTGTTAGAACTAGCGGGGGCCTGAGCACAGATACGCAGTATTTT. This translates into CSVRTSGGLSTDTQYF.

This chain links TRBV7-9 with TRBJ1-1, with D perhaps matching TRBD1 (5 bases). From germline, CDR1 is SEHNR and CDR2 FQNEAQ (reference sequence). The V gene lost 1 base and the J gene lost 7 bases, with 16 bases spanning the gap. This CDR3 is built from 15 residues. The CDR3 DNA sequence: TGTGCCAGCAGCTTAGGGCCGGGGGGTCGCGGTGAAGCTTTCTTT. It translates to CASSLGPGGRGEAFF.

This clonotype was counted only a few times. This sequence joins TRBV12-3 or TRBV12-4 and TRBJ1-2; the D is unclear. The CDR3 runs 14 residues. The ends were cut back, 4 bases at V and 0 bases at J, with 9 bases in the middle. CDR3 loop: CASSSGRSNYGYTF. The DNA of the CDR3 is TGTGCCAGCAGTTCCGGACGGTCTAACTATGGCTACACCTTC.

This clonotype was seen at least ten times. This chain uses TRBV6-1 with TRBJ2-1; 7 positions match TRBD1. The germline CDR1 and CDR2 sequences are MNHNS and SASEGT. This CDR3 is built from 12 residues. After removal of 6 bases from V and 8 bases from J, the junction contained 4 bases not matched to a gene. CDR3 in amino acids: CASSKQGYEQFF. The DNA for the CDR3 is TGTGCCAGCAGCAAACAGGGGTATGAGCAGTTCTTC.

With regard to this clonotype: With a much larger clone just one base away, this may be a read error. The chain joins TRBV14 to TRBJ2-2; D gene ambiguous. CDR1 SGHDN and CDR2 FVKESK come from the germline V gene. There are 14 residues in the CDR3. V was pared by 9 bases and J by 4 bases, with 15 bases between. As DNA, the CDR3 is TGTGCCAGAAGTCCTAATAGGGTCACCGGGGAGCTGTTTTTT. Translated: CARSPNRVTGELFF.

To note about this clonotype: This may be a read error, as it is one base from a much larger clone. This chain links TRBV18 with TRBJ2-1; D is uncertain. From germline, CDR1 is KGHSH and CDR2 LQKENI. Trimming stripped 7 bases from V and 0 bases from J, with 16 bases between. The CDR3 has 16 residues. The CDR3 here is CASLPTPASSYNEQFF. In DNA form, the CDR3 reads TGTGCCAGCTTACCGACCCCAGCCAGCTCCTACAATGAGCAGTTCTTC.

The V and J genes are TRBV9 and TRBJ1-2; D might be TRBD1 (5 bases). CDR1 and CDR2 (germline): SGDLS, YYNGEE. Trimming shortened V by 2 bases and J by 1 base, and 15 bases separated the two germline ends. This CDR3 spans 16 amino acids. The CDR3 is CASSVDNTAYNYGYTF. CDR3 DNA: TGTGCCAGCAGCGTGGACAATACGGCGTATAACTATGGCTACACCTTC.

In its sample, this clonotype was seen a few times. A much more abundant neighbour one base away suggests this may be a read error. The chain joins TRBV3-1 to TRBJ1-6; unclear D gene. Germline V lookup: CDR1 LGHDT, CDR2 YNNKEL (reference sequence). V was clipped by 7 bases and J by 12 bases, with 19 bases between them. The CDR3 is 14 amino acids. The CDR3 DNA sequence: TGTGCCAGCATCCCCTCCACTCAAGGTTTACCCCTCCACTTT. The encoded protein is CASIPSTQGLPLHF.